These 19 T cell receptor beta chains share one sample of origin, sequenced in a study of post-analysis software for immune sequencing data. The study's findings and limits: There were several TRBV segments more frequent in patients than controls, and TRBV5-6, TRBV5-1 and TRBV20-1 were among them.

Unique molecular identifiers were built into the TCR beta cDNA libraries. Via MiXCR, TCRdb re-called the PCR reads, giving one row per CDR3 protein. The sample has hundreds of thousands of distinct CDR3 sequences, 59% seen once. The antigens these receptors bind are not known. The material sequenced was blood. The receptors come from a girl aged 2 to 10 with multiple sclerosis.

The V and J genes are TRBV10-3 and TRBJ2-7; 11 nucleotides line up with TRBD2. Per the germline V gene, CDR1 is ENHRY and CDR2 is SYGVKD. The CDR3 extends over 15 amino acids. The trim removed 3 bases at V and 0 bases at J, leaving 1 base unmatched. The CDR3 nucleotides are TGTGCCATCAGTGAAGGACTAGCGGGCTCCTACGAGCAGTACTTC. This gives the protein CAISEGLAGSYEQYF.

The chain links TRBV20-1 to TRBJ2-5; the match to TRBD2 covers 10 bases. The V gene's germline CDR1 is DFQATT and CDR2 SNEGSKA (reference sequence). Trimming removed 0 bases from V and 2 bases from J; junction bases left unmatched: 6. The length of the CDR3 is 16 residues. The CDR3 DNA follows: TGCAGTGCTAGAGAGTACCTAGCGGGAGAACAAGAGACCCAGTACTTC. This translates into CSAREYLAGEQETQYF.

The CDR3 sequence is CASSLIVGRSSGANVLTF. The CDR3 DNA reads as TGTGCCAGCAGCTTAATTGTGGGTCGGAGCTCTGGGGCCAACGTCCTGACTTTC. The rearrangement links TRBV7-2 to TRBJ2-6; D unclear. Germline V gene lookup returns CDR1 SGHTA and CDR2 FQGNSA. The V end was cut by 2 bases, the J end by 0 bases, with 14 bases between. This CDR3 is 18 amino acids long.

This sequence joins TRBV7-2 and TRBJ2-7; TRBD2 matches at 11 bases. Germline lookup yields CDR1 SGHTA and CDR2 FQGNSA. CDR3 length equals 16 residues. Trimming took 3 bases from V and 3 from J; bases not matched to a gene: 7. CDR3 amino acids: CASSLRPTSGNYEQYF. In nucleotides, the CDR3 is TGTGCCAGCAGCTTGCGCCCGACTAGCGGGAACTACGAGCAGTACTTC.

J is TRBJ1-2 and V is TRBV20-1; 9 bases line up with TRBD1. J lost 4 bases, V lost 4 bases, and 4 bases had no gene match. Germline V gene lookup returns CDR1 DFQATT and CDR2 SNEGSKA (reference sequence). This CDR3 contains 13 residues. The CDR3: CSANLGQGYGYTF. The CDR3 DNA is TGCAGTGCTAACTTGGGACAGGGCTATGGCTACACCTTC.

The chain is built from TRBV2 and TRBJ2-1, with a weak D call TRBD2 (6 bases). CDR3 length equals 14 residues. The ends were cut back, 6 bases at V and 3 bases at J, with 12 bases in the middle. Germline CDR1 is SNHLY and CDR2 is FYNNEI. The CDR3, as DNA: TGTGCCAGCAGAGGACGGGGGATCTACAATGAGCAGTTCTTC. It is translated as CASRGRGIYNEQFF.

The sample holds a few counts of this clonotype. The V call is TRBV5-1, the J call TRBJ1-2; 10 nucleotides align to TRBD1. Per the germline V gene, CDR1 is SGHRS and CDR2 is YFSETQ. J lost 2 bases, V lost 0 bases, and 7 bases had no gene match. The CDR3 loop spans 17 amino acids. The CDR3 reads CASSLDGTGVGNYGYTF. CDR3 nucleotide sequence: TGCGCCAGCAGCTTGGATGGGACAGGGGTAGGGAACTATGGCTACACCTTC.

The chain uses TRBV7-9 and TRBJ2-1, with D unclear. Deletions cut 1 base from V and 10 bases from J, with 8 bases between. The CDR3 is 12 amino acids. The germline CDR1 and CDR2 sequences are SEHNR and FQNEAQ (reference sequence). DNA of the CDR3: TGTGCCAGCAGCTTAGTCCAGCGAGAGCAGTTCTTC. This gives the protein CASSLVQREQFF.

The chain recombines TRBV27 with TRBJ2-5, with 8 bases identical to TRBD2. Trimming cost V 4 bases and J 2 bases; bases outside gene matches: 6. The CDR3 has 15 amino acids. The germline gives CDR1 MNHEY, CDR2 SMNVEV (reference sequence). The CDR3 spells CASSSPLAGQETQYF. Here the CDR3 DNA reads TGTGCCAGCAGTTCACCATTAGCGGGGCAAGAGACCCAGTACTTC.

This clonotype was seen a handful of times. The V and J genes are TRBV20-1 and TRBJ2-3; TRBD2 might be the D (5 bases). This CDR3 spans 12 amino acids. V was shortened by 5 bases and J by 9 bases, with 15 bases between the two germline ends. Germline V gene lookup returns CDR1 DFQATT and CDR2 SNEGSKA (reference sequence). CDR3 residues: CSAASGAPTQYF. CDR3 coding DNA: TGCAGTGCTGCAAGCGGAGCCCCCACGCAGTATTTT.

This sequence joins TRBV7-2 and TRBJ2-5; TRBD2 agrees at 7 bases. This CDR3 is 13 amino acids long. Germline assignment: CDR1 SGHTA and CDR2 FQGNSA. Trimming at V came to 6 bases and at J to 3 bases, leaving 4 bases not matched to a gene. CDR3: CASRTAGEETQYF. In nucleotides, the CDR3 is TGTGCCAGCAGAACCGCGGGGGAAGAGACCCAGTACTTC.

The genes are TRBV4-1 and TRBJ2-7, with 7 positions matching TRBD2. Germline V gene sequence: CDR1 MGHRA, CDR2 YSYEKL. The CDR3 is 16 residues long. With V trimmed by 2 bases and J by 0 bases, 7 bases remained unmatched. The CDR3: CASSQRSGLSSYEQYF. As DNA, the CDR3 is TGCGCCAGCAGCCAACGTAGCGGGTTAAGCTCCTACGAGCAGTACTTC.

This chain connects TRBV10-3 to TRBJ2-4, with unresolved D. TRBJ2-7 matches the DNA end more closely, so the J call is doubtful. From germline, CDR1 is ENHRY and CDR2 SYGVKD. The CDR3 covers 14 residues. CDR3 nucleotide sequence: TGTGCCAACCCAAGACGGACCCGCTGTGACGAGCAGTACTTC. This sequence encodes CANPRRTRCDEQYF.

V usage is TRBV5-4 and J usage is TRBJ2-1, with D possibly TRBD2 on 6 matching bases. Between the trimmed V and J ends, which lost 2 bases and 10 bases, there was a span of 13 bases. The CDR3 runs to 13 residues. The germline gives CDR1 SGHNT, CDR2 YYREEE (reference sequence). The DNA for the CDR3 is TGTGCCAGCAGCTTTGGGGGGACTTCCGAGCAGTTCTTC. It specifies CASSFGGTSEQFF.

Concerning this clonotype itself: An end of the junction differs from the germline gene, which may be a read error. The chain links TRBV12-3 or TRBV12-4 to TRBJ2-3, with 12 nucleotides matching TRBD2. This CDR3 contains 15 residues. Here the CDR3 reads CASSPLAGGTGTQYF. In DNA, the CDR3 is TGTGCCAGCAGCCCACTAGCGGGGGGAACAGGTACGCAGTATTTT.

The rearrangement links TRBV30 to TRBJ2-1; unclear D gene. V was cut by 4 bases and J by 6 bases, with 1 base left in between. The CDR3 totals 9 residues. Germline V gene lookup returns CDR1 GTSNPN and CDR2 SVGIG (reference sequence). CDR3 residues: CAWINEQFF. CDR3 DNA: TGTGCCTGGATCAATGAGCAGTTCTTC.

The rearrangement joins TRBV6-6 to TRBJ1-2, with 9 bases matching TRBD1. The CDR3 has 14 amino acids. Trimming at V came to 5 bases and at J to 7 bases, leaving 8 bases not matched to a gene. CDR1 and CDR2 (germline): MNHNY, SVGAGI (reference sequence). CDR3 loop: CASSGGQGGSGYTF. CDR3 DNA sequence: TGTGCCAGCAGTGGGGGACAGGGCGGCAGTGGCTACACCTTC.

Note on this clonotype: An end of the junction differs from the germline gene, which may be a read error. This chain links TRBV7-7 with TRBJ2-3; D is undetermined. Germline V gives CDR1 SSHAT, CDR2 FNYEAQ (reference sequence). The CDR3 is made up of 14 amino acids. CDR3 DNA: TGTGCTAGCAGCTTAGGCCCTATACCAGATACGCAGTATTTT. Amino acids: CASSLGPIPDTQYF.

In its sample, this clonotype was seen a few times. The rearrangement links TRBV3-1 to TRBJ1-1, with no clear D. V lost 1 base and J 8 bases, leaving 5 bases between the germline ends. The CDR3 is 11 amino acids. CDR1 is LGHDT and CDR2 is YNNKEL in the germline V gene (reference sequence). The CDR3 region is CASSQASEAFF. The DNA of the CDR3 is TGTGCCAGCAGCCAAGCTTCGGAAGCTTTCTTT. Full variable domain (remainder filled in from reference TRBV3-1 and TRBJ1-1): DTAVSQTPKYLVTQMGNDKSIKCEQNLGHDTMYWYKQDSKKFLKIMFSYNNKELIINETVPNRFSPKSPDKAHLNLHINSLELGDSAVYFCASSQASEAFFGQGTRLTVV.